This TCR beta chain appears in the sequencing data of a study of blood T cell repertoires in COVID-19. Across the study: Some COVID-19 samples were acute and others convalescent; all came from the United States, Italy and Spain.

Assay: immunoSEQ multiplex PCR; the TCRdb copy retains only in-frame clones and omits some. The data contain tens of thousands of clones, 65% to 90% of them singletons. Source material: peripheral blood. The receptor comes from a man aged 45 to 65 with active COVID-19.

Written as DNA, the CDR3 is TGTGCCAGCAGTTCACAGGGACCCTCCTACGAGCAGTACTTC. Amino acids: CASSSQGPSYEQYF. The rearrangement joins TRBV28 to TRBJ2-7; maybe TRBD1 (6 bases). The length of the CDR3 is 14 residues. V lost 4 bases, J lost 0 bases, and 10 bases lay in between. Germline V gene sequence: CDR1 MDHEN, CDR2 SYDVKM.